These 28 T cell receptor beta chains were sequenced from one sample in a study of cytomegalovirus exposure and HLA in healthy donors. In the PCR, 60 Vbeta and 13 Jbeta primers were used. The repertoire was sequenced with immunoSEQ multiplex PCR; TCRdb's copy has only in-frame clones and lacks some. This sample has almost 85,000 clones, with 78% found just once. Material for sequencing was PBMCs. These receptors were taken from a male donor in good health and CMV-seropositive.

V usage is TRBV6-6 and J usage is TRBJ2-5; D gene ambiguous. Trimming pared 2 bases from V and 3 bases from J, leaving 10 bases between. The germline gives CDR1 MNHNY, CDR2 SVGAGI (reference sequence). The CDR3 spans 14 residues. CDR3 nucleotides: TGTGCCAGCAGTTACCCGGCGGAAGAAGAGACCCAGTACTTC. It yields the protein CASSYPAEEETQYF.

The chain couples TRBV27 to TRBJ2-7; 9 bases line up with TRBD2. J was trimmed by 6 bases and V by 2 bases; bases with no gene match: 8. The length of the CDR3 is 15 residues. Germline CDR1 MNHEY, CDR2 SMNVEV (reference sequence). The CDR3 reads CASSLIQAGGSEQYF. The CDR3 nucleotides read TGTGCCAGCAGTTTAATTCAAGCGGGAGGCTCCGAGCAGTACTTC.

A note on this clone: The junction departs from germline at one end; a sequencing error may be responsible. V gene TRBV7-9 combines with J gene TRBJ2-1, with D perhaps TRBD1 (5 bases). In germline, CDR1 is SEHNR, CDR2 FQNEAQ (reference sequence). The CDR3 runs 14 residues. The CDR3 protein is CASSPPVADSSPVF. The CDR3 DNA reads as TGTGCCAGCAGCCCGCCGGTGGCCGACAGCAGTCCCGTCTTC.

A word on this clone: This sample also contains other DNA sequences that code for the same CDR3. V gene TRBV7-8 combines with J gene TRBJ2-7; D not certain. Looked up from germline, CDR1 is SGHVS and CDR2 is FQNEAQ. The V and J ends lost 2 bases and 6 bases respectively, with 11 bases between them. The CDR3 length is 13 residues. The chain's CDR3 is CASSLIPPVEQYF. CDR3 bases: TGTGCCAGCAGCTTAATTCCCCCAGTCGAGCAGTACTTC.

The chain is built from TRBV7-2 and TRBJ2-3; the D gene is possibly TRBD2 (5 bases). The CDR3 runs to 14 residues. Trimming stripped 2 bases from V and 2 bases from J, with 8 bases between. Germline values: CDR1 SGHTA, CDR2 FQGNSA. The CDR3 DNA is TGTGCCAGCAGCTTACGACTATCCACAGATACGCAGTATTTT. Translation: CASSLRLSTDTQYF.

J is TRBJ2-2 and V is TRBV4-1; the match to TRBD1 covers 9 bases. The germline gives CDR1 MGHRA, CDR2 YSYEKL. J lost 6 bases, V lost 5 bases, and 7 bases had no gene match. The CDR3 is 15 residues long. The CDR3 sequence: CASSSGTGRSGELFF. The DNA for the CDR3 is TGCGCCAGCAGCTCCGGGACAGGGAGATCCGGGGAGCTGTTTTTT.

The chain joins TRBV10-3 to TRBJ2-7; TRBD1 matches at 10 bases. Germline CDR1 ENHRY, CDR2 SYGVKD. CDR3 length: 15 amino acids. J lost 1 base, V lost 3 bases, and 3 bases had no gene match. Written as DNA, the CDR3 is TGTGCCATCAGTGATACGGGACAGGGGTCCTACGAGCAGTACTTC. Translated: CAISDTGQGSYEQYF.

This clone appeared a single time. In DNA form, the CDR3 reads TGCGCCAGCAGCTTGGTTTTTTTCCAGGGGGGAAACAATGAGCAGTTCTTC. It codes for CASSLVFFQGGNNEQFF. The chain couples TRBV5-1 to TRBJ2-1; TRBD1 might be the D (7 bases). In germline, CDR1 is SGHRS, CDR2 YFSETQ. The V end was cut by 0 bases, the J end by 5 bases, with 18 bases between. The CDR3 covers 17 residues.

This clone was seen a single time. The CDR3 here is CATSTGQGLNYGYTF. The DNA for the CDR3 is TGTGCCACCAGCACCGGACAGGGGCTGAACTATGGCTACACCTTC. The chain joins TRBV15 to TRBJ1-2, with 9 positions matching TRBD1. V was pared by 4 bases and J by 2 bases, with 5 bases of the junction left unmatched. The germline CDR1 and CDR2 sequences are LNHNV and YYDKDF (reference sequence). The CDR3 has 15 residues. Combining the CDR3 with reference TRBV15 and TRBJ1-2 gives the whole variable domain DAMVIQNPRYQVTQFGKPVTLSCSQTLNHNVMYWYQQKSSQAPKLLFHYYDKDFNNEADTPDNFQSRRPNTSFCFLDIRSPGLGDTAMYLCATSTGQGLNYGYTFGSGTRLTVV.

This chain links TRBV28 with TRBJ2-1; 11 bases are shared with TRBD2. The CDR3 is 14 residues long. Trimming cost V 5 bases and J 7 bases; bases outside gene matches: 4. Germline V lookup: CDR1 MDHEN, CDR2 SYDVKM. In DNA form, the CDR3 reads TGTGCCAGCAGTATAGCGGGAGGGAGGAATGAGCAGTTCTTC. Amino acids: CASSIAGGRNEQFF. Full variable domain (remainder filled in from reference TRBV28 and TRBJ2-1): DVKVTQSSRYLVKRTGEKVFLECVQDMDHENMFWYRQDPGLGLRLIYFSYDVKMKEKGDIPEGYSVSREKKERFSLILESASTNQTSMYLCASSIAGGRNEQFFGPGTRLTVL.

V gene TRBV6-1 combines with J gene TRBJ2-7; D call uncertain. In germline, CDR1 is MNHNS, CDR2 SASEGT. This CDR3 has 14 residues. V lost 3 bases, J lost 0 bases, and 9 bases lay in between. The CDR3 here is CASSDRRLSYEQYF. The CDR3 coding sequence is TGTGCCAGCAGTGACAGGCGCCTCTCCTACGAGCAGTACTTC.

This sequence joins TRBV25-1 and TRBJ1-5; D might be TRBD1 (5 bases). The CDR3 consists of 15 residues. The V and J ends lost 1 base and 4 bases respectively, with 11 bases between them. Germline CDR1 reads MGHDK; CDR2 reads SYGVNS. CDR3 sequence (DNA): TGTGCCAGCAGTGAATCCGACAGACCTAATCAGCCCCAGCATTTT. Translated, it gives CASSESDRPNQPQHF.

This clone was seen only a few times. This sequence joins TRBV5-4 and TRBJ1-1; D ambiguous. This CDR3 has 15 amino acids. The germline V gene encodes CDR1 SGHNT and CDR2 YYREEE (reference sequence). The V gene lost 3 bases and the J gene lost 1 base, with 13 bases spanning the gap. The CDR3, as DNA: TGTGCCAGCAGCTCAGAGGCTCTTGCGAACACTGAAGCTTTCTTT. Its protein is CASSSEALANTEAFF.

This chain links TRBV13 with TRBJ2-7; a weak D match, TRBD1 (7 bases). The CDR3 is 15 residues long. V was clipped by 0 bases and J by 9 bases, with 18 bases between them. The germline V gene has CDR1 PRHDT and CDR2 FYEKMQ (reference sequence). The CDR3 bases are TGTGCCAGCAGCTTAGGAGGGGGCGGGATTGGCGGGCAGTACTTC. Translating it yields CASSLGGGGIGGQYF. The full variable domain, with the rest looked up from reference TRBV13 and TRBJ2-7, is AAGVIQSPRHLIKEKRETATLKCYPIPRHDTVYWYQQGPGQDPQFLISFYEKMQSDKGSIPDRFSAQQFSDYHSELNMSSLELGDSALYFCASSLGGGGIGGQYFGPGTRLTVT.

There are a few counts of this clone. The V and J genes are TRBV4-1 and TRBJ2-3, with a possible D match to TRBD1 (5 bases). Trimming left V 0 bases short and J 1 base short, with 8 bases between. Germline CDR1 and CDR2: MGHRA and YSYEKL. The length of the CDR3 is 15 residues. In nucleotides, the CDR3 is TGCGCCAGCAGCCAAGATCAGACAGGCACAGATACGCAGTATTTT. This gives the protein CASSQDQTGTDTQYF.

The J gene is TRBJ2-7, the V gene TRBV5-1; a weak D match, TRBD1 (6 bases). With 4 bases removed from V and 3 bases from J, the gap between germline ends came to 14 bases. The CDR3 has 14 amino acids. Germline V gene lookup returns CDR1 SGHRS and CDR2 YFSETQ. CDR3: CASSTTGINYEQYF. CDR3 DNA: TGCGCCAGCAGCACAACAGGGATCAACTACGAGCAGTACTTC.

The gene calls are TRBV28 and TRBJ2-3; D might be TRBD2 (6 bases). V was pared by 6 bases and J by 1 base, with 17 bases between. Germline values: CDR1 MDHEN, CDR2 SYDVKM. This CDR3 has 16 residues. CDR3 bases: TGTGCCAGCAGCCTACGGCGGGGTTTGGGCACAGATACGCAGTATTTT. Translating it yields CASSLRRGLGTDTQYF.

The chain couples TRBV7-8 to TRBJ2-7; TRBD2 matches at 16 bases. V lost 4 bases to trimming and J lost 4 bases; unmatched junction nucleotides: 7. CDR3 length equals 17 residues. The V gene's germline CDR1 is SGHVS and CDR2 FQNEAQ. CDR3 coding DNA: TGTGCCAGCAGCTCCGGGACTAGCGGGAGGGCCTTATACGAGCAGTACTTC. This gives the protein CASSSGTSGRALYEQYF. The full variable domain, in which reference TRBV7-8 and TRBJ2-7 provide the parts outside the CDR3, is GAGVSQSPRYKVAKRGQDVALRCDPISGHVSLFWYQQALGQGPEFLTYFQNEAQLDKSGLPSDRFFAERPEGSVSTLKIQRTQQEDSAVYLCASSSGTSGRALYEQYFGPGTRLTVT.

V gene TRBV5-1 combines with J gene TRBJ2-1, with D perhaps TRBD1 (5 bases). Germline V gene data show CDR1 as SGHRS and CDR2 as YFSETQ. The CDR3 totals 12 residues. Trimming took off 5 bases at V and 6 bases at J, with 9 bases between the two ends. The CDR3 loop is CASRGQGNEQFF. As DNA, the CDR3 is TGCGCCAGCAGGGGGCAGGGCAATGAGCAGTTCTTC.

This chain connects TRBV7-9 to TRBJ2-3, with a tentative D call TRBD2 (5 bases). The CDR3 totals 15 residues. CDR1 SEHNR and CDR2 FQNEAQ come from the germline V gene (reference sequence). V was trimmed by 3 bases and J by 2 bases, leaving 12 bases between them. The CDR3 reads CASSLEARHTDTQYF. In DNA form, the CDR3 reads TGTGCCAGCAGCTTGGAGGCTAGACACACAGATACGCAGTATTTT.

The rearrangement uses TRBV7-2 and TRBJ2-7; no firm D call. Germline V gene data show CDR1 as SGHTA and CDR2 as FQGNSA. V shed 0 bases and J shed 9 bases, with 6 bases lying between them. The length of the CDR3 is 11 residues. The CDR3 reads CASSLASWQYF. CDR3 bases: TGTGCCAGCAGCTTAGCCTCGTGGCAGTACTTC.

The J gene is TRBJ2-3, the V gene TRBV7-2; D call uncertain. CDR1 is SGHTA and CDR2 is FQGNSA in the germline V gene. This CDR3 region has 14 residues. The V end lost 2 bases, the J end lost 5 bases, and 11 bases lay between the germline ends. The CDR3 reads CASSLLIALDTQYF. CDR3 DNA: TGTGCCAGCAGCTTATTAATCGCGTTAGATACGCAGTATTTT.

The chain employs TRBV28 and TRBJ1-2; 9 nucleotides match TRBD1. The CDR3 spans 17 residues. Trimming removed 2 bases from V and 0 bases from J; junction bases left unmatched: 7. Germline V CDR1 and CDR2: MDHEN, SYDVKM. CDR3 amino acids: CASSLGDRVIPNYGYTF. Written as DNA, the CDR3 is TGTGCCAGCAGTTTAGGGGACAGGGTAATTCCTAACTATGGCTACACCTTC.

The V call is TRBV4-3, the J call TRBJ2-5; 11 bases line up with TRBD2. This CDR3 is built from 17 residues. Per the germline V gene, CDR1 is LGHNA and CDR2 is YSLEER. Unmatched junction bases numbered 12, after V lost 0 bases and J lost 9 bases. The DNA of the CDR3 is TGCGCCAGCAGCCAAGATATTAGCGGGAGGGCCGGGCAGGCCCAGTACTTC. It codes for CASSQDISGRAGQAQYF.

The chain has TRBV27 and TRBJ1-6; D remains unclear. The CDR3 contains 13 residues. Germline values: CDR1 MNHEY, CDR2 SMNVEV (reference sequence). V was trimmed by 7 bases and J by 10 bases, leaving 14 bases between them. The CDR3, as DNA: TGTGCCAGCACTTATACAAACGGGTCACCCCTCCACTTT. This translates into CASTYTNGSPLHF.

This chain connects TRBV15 to TRBJ2-5; tentatively, D is TRBD2 (5 bases). Germline V gene sequence: CDR1 LNHNV, CDR2 YYDKDF (reference sequence). Deletions cut 0 bases from V and 4 bases from J, with 15 bases between. There are 16 residues in the CDR3. The DNA of the CDR3 is TGTGCCACCAGCAGAGAGGCAGGAGGAGGTGGAGAGACCCAGTACTTC. Encoded protein: CATSREAGGGGETQYF.

The chain carries TRBV4-3 and TRBJ2-3; TRBD2 agrees at 9 bases. V was pared by 4 bases and J by 5 bases, with 7 bases of the junction left unmatched. CDR1 and CDR2 (germline): LGHNA, YSLEER. This CDR3 comprises 15 residues. The CDR3 loop reads CASSPEALAGDTQYF. DNA for the CDR3: TGCGCCAGCAGCCCTGAGGCACTAGCGGGAGATACGCAGTATTTT.

The rearrangement links TRBV9 to TRBJ2-7; D call uncertain. This CDR3 has 15 amino acids. The ends were cut back, 1 base at V and 7 bases at J, with 18 bases in the middle. The germline gives CDR1 SGDLS, CDR2 YYNGEE. The CDR3 sequence: CASSVSPSPVAEQYF. The CDR3 DNA sequence: TGTGCCAGCAGCGTATCCCCCTCCCCCGTCGCGGAGCAGTACTTC.